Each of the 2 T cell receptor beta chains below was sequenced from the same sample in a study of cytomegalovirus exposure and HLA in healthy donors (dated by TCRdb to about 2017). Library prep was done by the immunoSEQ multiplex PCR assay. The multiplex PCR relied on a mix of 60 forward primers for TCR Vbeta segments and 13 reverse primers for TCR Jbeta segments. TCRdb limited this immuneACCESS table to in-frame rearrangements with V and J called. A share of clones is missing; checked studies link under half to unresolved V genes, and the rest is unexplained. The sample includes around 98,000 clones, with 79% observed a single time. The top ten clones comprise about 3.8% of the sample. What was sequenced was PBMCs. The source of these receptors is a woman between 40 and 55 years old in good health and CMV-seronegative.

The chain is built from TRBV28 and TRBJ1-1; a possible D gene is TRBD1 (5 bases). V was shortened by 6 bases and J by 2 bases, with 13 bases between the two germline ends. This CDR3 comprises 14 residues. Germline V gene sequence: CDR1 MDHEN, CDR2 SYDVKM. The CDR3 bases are TGTGCCAGCAGCCTCACCCGGACAAACACTGAAGCTTTCTTT. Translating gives CASSLTRTNTEAFF.

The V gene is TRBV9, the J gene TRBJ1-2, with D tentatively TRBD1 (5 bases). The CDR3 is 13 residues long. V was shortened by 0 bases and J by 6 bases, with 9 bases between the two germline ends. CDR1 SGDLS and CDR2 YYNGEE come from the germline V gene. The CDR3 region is CASSVGREDGYTF. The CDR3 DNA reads TGTGCCAGCAGCGTAGGCAGGGAAGATGGCTACACCTTC.